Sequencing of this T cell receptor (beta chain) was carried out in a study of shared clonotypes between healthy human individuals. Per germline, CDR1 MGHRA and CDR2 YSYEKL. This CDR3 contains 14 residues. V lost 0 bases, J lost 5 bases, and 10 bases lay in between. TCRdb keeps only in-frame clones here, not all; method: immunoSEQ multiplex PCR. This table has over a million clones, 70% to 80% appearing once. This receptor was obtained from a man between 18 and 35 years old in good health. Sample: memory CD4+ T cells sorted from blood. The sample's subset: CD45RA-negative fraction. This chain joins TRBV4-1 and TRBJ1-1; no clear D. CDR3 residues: CASSQDLGTTEAFF. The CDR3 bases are TGCGCCAGCAGCCAAGATTTGGGTACGACTGAAGCTTTCTTT.